Below, 32 T cell receptor beta chains from the same sample are listed, as sequenced in a study of blood T cell repertoires in COVID-19 (dated by TCRdb to 2020 to 2022). Receptors were amplified or captured by the immunoSEQ multiplex PCR assay. TCRdb retrieved this table from immuneACCESS and kept in-frame rearrangements only. Not all clones are present; in checked studies, unresolved V genes account for under half, and no reason is known for the remainder. Recorded for this sample are around 20,000 clones; about 86% of them occurred a single time. The top ten clones comprise 11% of the sample. Sequences were obtained from peripheral blood. These receptors were obtained from a human donor in a cohort sampled during active COVID-19.

The chain employs TRBV7-8 and TRBJ2-5; TRBD1 matches at 9 bases. The germline V gene has CDR1 SGHVS and CDR2 FQNEAQ. The CDR3 is 16 residues long. V shed 2 bases, J shed 0 bases, and the junction held 4 bases outside the gene matches. The chain's CDR3 is CASSLTGQGHQETQYF. DNA for the CDR3: TGTGCCAGCAGCTTAACCGGACAGGGGCACCAAGAGACCCAGTACTTC. Variable domain in full (rest from reference TRBV7-8 and TRBJ2-5): GAGVSQSPRYKVAKRGQDVALRCDPISGHVSLFWYQQALGQGPEFLTYFQNEAQLDKSGLPSDRFFAERPEGSVSTLKIQRTQQEDSAVYLCASSLTGQGHQETQYFGPGTRLLVL.

Comments on this clone: This same CDR3 is encoded by further DNA sequences in the sample. CDR3 protein: CASSRGQAGYGYTF. The CDR3, as DNA: TGTGCCAGCAGTCGAGGACAGGCGGGCTATGGCTACACCTTC. The rearrangement uses TRBV27 and TRBJ1-2; 7 bases match TRBD1. CDR1 is MNHEY and CDR2 is SMNVEV in the germline V gene (reference sequence). The CDR3 spans 14 residues. The ends lost 5 bases at V and 4 bases at J; junction bases unmatched: 7.

The chain uses TRBV14 and TRBJ1-5, with D possibly being TRBD1 (5 bases). The CDR3 covers 13 residues. V was trimmed by 2 bases and J by 6 bases, leaving 8 bases between them. Germline CDR1 SGHDN, CDR2 FVKESK. CDR3 sequence (DNA): TGTGCCAGCAGCCAATTTCAGGGTCAGCCCCAGCATTTT. Encoded protein: CASSQFQGQPQHF.

This sequence joins TRBV5-3 and TRBJ1-6; 7 nucleotides line up with TRBD1. TRBV5-3 carries the ORF label, with uncertain function. J gave up 12 bases and V 0 bases, and 6 bases lay outside the gene matches. The CDR3 extends over 14 amino acids. The CDR3 DNA is TGTGCCAGAAGCTTGGGGTCAGGGGGTAAACCCCTCCACTTT. Protein sequence: CARSLGSGGKPLHF.

This clone was detected only a few times. The chain combines TRBV27 with TRBJ1-5; D perhaps matches TRBD1 (6 bases). Germline CDR1 and CDR2: MNHEY and SMNVEV (reference sequence). The ends were cut back, 6 bases at V and 5 bases at J, with 17 bases in the middle. The length of the CDR3 is 15 residues. CDR3 region: CASSRPQGPDQPQHF. The CDR3 bases are TGTGCCAGCAGCCGCCCACAGGGTCCAGATCAGCCCCAGCATTTT.

The chain carries TRBV9 and TRBJ1-1; 9 nucleotides align to TRBD1. V lost 3 bases, J lost 6 bases, and 9 bases stayed unmatched. Germline CDR1 is SGDLS and CDR2 is YYNGEE. The length of the CDR3 is 15 residues. For the CDR3, the DNA is TGTGCCAGCAGCGCCACGGGACAGGGAAGGGCTGAAGCTTTCTTT. Its protein is CASSATGQGRAEAFF.

DNA for the CDR3: TGTGCCAGCAGTGGACGGGACAGCCTAAGATTGAACACTGAAGCTTTCTTT. Amino acids: CASSGRDSLRLNTEAFF. The V call is TRBV6-1, the J call TRBJ1-1; 7 bases are a match to TRBD1. V lost 4 bases and J lost 0; bases outside the gene matches: 11. Looked up from germline, CDR1 is MNHNS and CDR2 is SASEGT. The CDR3 has 17 residues.

V usage is TRBV7-2 and J usage is TRBJ2-3; 11 nucleotides line up with TRBD1. With V trimmed by 1 base and J by 5 bases, 2 bases remained unmatched. The CDR3 loop spans 15 amino acids. Germline V gene lookup returns CDR1 SGHTA and CDR2 FQGNSA. CDR3 sequence: CASSLGTGGKDTQYF. CDR3 nucleotides: TGTGCCAGCAGCTTAGGGACAGGGGGCAAAGATACGCAGTATTTT.

The chain combines TRBV7-2 with TRBJ2-7; 12 bases agree with TRBD2. With V trimmed by 4 bases and J by 5 bases, 6 bases remained unmatched. Germline CDR1 SGHTA, CDR2 FQGNSA. The length of the CDR3 is 15 residues. The CDR3 reads CASSSSGRAGNEQYF. The CDR3 DNA reads TGTGCCAGCAGCTCTAGCGGGAGGGCCGGGAACGAGCAGTACTTC.

This rearrangement joins TRBV4-2 to TRBJ2-1; TRBD2 matches at 10 bases. After removal of 1 base from V and 9 bases from J, the junction contained 6 bases not matched to a gene. The CDR3 covers 15 residues. The germline V gene has CDR1 LGHNA and CDR2 YNFKEQ. The CDR3 region is CASSQGASGSIEQFF. The CDR3 nucleotides are TGTGCCAGCAGCCAAGGGGCTAGCGGGAGTATTGAGCAGTTCTTC.

The chain uses TRBV4-1 and TRBJ2-3; no clear D. CDR1 is MGHRA and CDR2 is YSYEKL in the germline V gene. CDR3 size: 14 residues. The V end was cut by 2 bases, the J end by 5 bases, with 11 bases between. Here the CDR3 DNA reads TGCGCCAGCAGCCAATGGTTGCCCGGAGATACGCAGTATTTT. Protein sequence: CASSQWLPGDTQYF.

The chain links TRBV6-6 to TRBJ2-5; possible D gene TRBD2, 6 bases. Germline loops: CDR1 MNHNY, CDR2 SVGAGI (reference sequence). The CDR3 has 13 residues. The germline V and J ends were trimmed by 1 base and 5 bases, with 8 bases remaining between them. CDR3 sequence: CASSYWRVETQYF. In nucleotides, the CDR3 is TGTGCCAGCAGTTACTGGAGGGTCGAGACCCAGTACTTC.

The rearrangement uses TRBV13 and TRBJ2-7, with TRBD2 matching over 7 bases. From germline, CDR1 is PRHDT and CDR2 FYEKMQ (reference sequence). This CDR3 spans 15 amino acids. V was clipped by 5 bases and J by 2 bases; unmatched bases: 9. In DNA, the CDR3 is TGTGCCAGCAGCCCCCGGGCTAGCGGCACCTACGAGCAGTACTTC. Amino acids: CASSPRASGTYEQYF. The full variable domain, completed using reference TRBV13 and TRBJ2-7, is AAGVIQSPRHLIKEKRETATLKCYPIPRHDTVYWYQQGPGQDPQFLISFYEKMQSDKGSIPDRFSAQQFSDYHSELNMSSLELGDSALYFCASSPRASGTYEQYFGPGTRLTVT.

J is TRBJ2-3 and V is TRBV9; D is uncertain. CDR1 SGDLS and CDR2 YYNGEE come from the germline V gene. The CDR3 totals 14 residues. V dropped 4 bases and J dropped 4 bases, with 13 bases sitting between them. In DNA, the CDR3 is TGTGCCAGCAGCCTTGGAATAGCAGCAGATACGCAGTATTTT. The encoded protein is CASSLGIAADTQYF.

The chain recombines TRBV24-1 with TRBJ2-1, with 8 bases lining up with TRBD1. The CDR3 is made up of 11 amino acids. V shed 12 bases, J shed 10 bases, and the junction held 7 bases outside the gene matches. Germline V lookup: CDR1 KGHDR, CDR2 SFDVKD. The CDR3 DNA reads as TGTGCCTCAGGACAGGGCCCGGAGCAGTTCTTC. Translating it yields CASGQGPEQFF.

CDR3 sequence: CASSPGVVLLYEQYF. The CDR3 coding sequence is TGTGCCAGCAGCCCGGGGGTGGTCCTCCTCTACGAGCAGTACTTC. This chain joins TRBV3-1 (or the pseudogene TRBV3-2) and TRBJ2-7; D is perhaps TRBD2 (6 bases). Trimming removed 4 bases at V and 3 bases at J, with 16 bases between. There are 15 residues in the CDR3. Germline assignment: CDR1 LGHDT and CDR2 YNNKEL (reference sequence).

This clone counts as medium-sized. V gene TRBV5-4 combines with J gene TRBJ2-7; D is possibly TRBD1 (5 bases). With 4 bases removed from V and 1 base from J, the gap between germline ends came to 9 bases. Germline CDR1 SGHNT, CDR2 YYREEE (reference sequence). The CDR3 has 13 amino acids. CDR3 protein: CASSQDTSYEQYF. The CDR3 nucleotides read TGTGCCAGCAGCCAGGACACATCCTACGAGCAGTACTTC.

The V call is TRBV29-1, the J call TRBJ2-7, with 7 bases matching TRBD1. The CDR3 is 13 amino acids. J lost 6 bases, V lost 4 bases, and 9 bases had no gene match. Germline CDR1 and CDR2: SQVTM and ANQGSEA. The DNA for the CDR3 is TGCAGCGTTGTAGACAGGGATTTTGGCGAGCAGTACTTC. Translated, it gives CSVVDRDFGEQYF.

The chain employs TRBV6-4 and TRBJ2-1; maybe TRBD2 (6 bases). The CDR3 consists of 15 residues. Per germline, CDR1 MRHNA and CDR2 SNTAGT. The V end was cut by 0 bases, the J end by 0 bases, with 6 bases between. CDR3 loop: CASSDSAGSYNEQFF. The CDR3 DNA sequence: TGTGCCAGCAGTGACTCAGCGGGCTCCTACAATGAGCAGTTCTTC.

In nucleotides, the CDR3 is TGTGCCAGCAGCTCGATACGACACAATTCACCCCTCCACTTT. Translation gives CASSSIRHNSPLHF. The chain links TRBV11-2 to TRBJ1-6; D gene ambiguous. This CDR3 is built from 14 residues. Germline CDR1 SGHAT, CDR2 FQNNGV. The V end was cut by 4 bases, the J end by 7 bases, with 11 bases between.

The chain combines TRBV6-5 with TRBJ2-1; 8 nucleotides match TRBD1. Germline loops: CDR1 MNHEY, CDR2 SVGAGI. CDR3 length: 16 amino acids. The V and J ends lost 0 bases and 3 bases, in that order; junction bases with no gene match: 4. CDR3 DNA: TGTGCCAGCAGTTACTCGAGGACAGGGTACTACAATGAGCAGTTCTTC. Its translation is CASSYSRTGYYNEQFF.

This chain uses TRBV19 with TRBJ2-7; 8 bases are shared with TRBD1. Trimming took 4 bases from V and 2 from J; bases not matched to a gene: 13. CDR1 and CDR2 from the germline V gene are LNHDA and SQIVND (reference sequence). The CDR3 spans 17 residues. For the CDR3, the DNA is TGTGCCAGTAGTACAGGACAGGGATCTCGCCTTGCCTACGAGCAGTACTTC. Translating it yields CASSTGQGSRLAYEQYF.

The DNA of the CDR3 is TGTGCCAGCAGAGGAGGGTGGTCCTACGAGCAGTACTTC. The encoded protein is CASRGGWSYEQYF. V is TRBV27 and J is TRBJ2-7, with a weak D call TRBD2 (6 bases). V dropped 6 bases and J dropped 1 base, with 10 bases sitting between them. The CDR3 is made up of 13 amino acids. CDR1 and CDR2 (germline): MNHEY, SMNVEV (reference sequence).

This clone was seen a single time. The chain recombines TRBV2 with TRBJ2-5; 11 bases agree with TRBD2. Germline assignment: CDR1 SNHLY and CDR2 FYNNEI. The junction had 2 bases not matched to a gene; V was cut back by 4 bases and J by 4 bases. This CDR3 contains 14 residues. The DNA for the CDR3 is TGTGCCAGCAGTGTTACTAGCGGGAGAGAGACCCAGTACTTC. As protein: CASSVTSGRETQYF.

This chain joins TRBV6-6 and TRBJ2-7, with unresolved D. The CDR3 length is 16 residues. The V gene's germline CDR1 is MNHNY and CDR2 SVGAGI (reference sequence). V dropped 5 bases and J dropped 3 bases, with 20 bases sitting between them. The CDR3 region has the DNA TGTGCCAGCAGTCCTCAAGGCACGACGAGGATCTACGAGCAGTACTTC. Amino acid sequence: CASSPQGTTRIYEQYF.

CDR3 DNA: TGCGCCAGCAGCTTATCCTACGGGGGGCTCGGTTCCTACGAGCAGTACTTC. Translating gives CASSLSYGGLGSYEQYF. The J gene is TRBJ2-7, the V gene TRBV5-1, with a weak D call TRBD2 (7 bases). The CDR3 has 17 amino acids. Germline V gene data show CDR1 as SGHRS and CDR2 as YFSETQ. V was cut by 2 bases and J by 1 base, with 19 bases left in between.

This chain links TRBV4-1 with TRBJ2-1; TRBD2 aligns across 10 bases. This CDR3 comprises 17 residues. The junction had 18 bases not matched to a gene; V was cut back by 6 bases and J by 10 bases. CDR1 and CDR2 (germline): MGHRA, YSYEKL. The CDR3 region is CASSSPGLARENGEQFF. The CDR3 DNA sequence: TGCGCCAGCAGTTCGCCGGGACTAGCGAGGGAAAATGGAGAGCAGTTCTTC.

This rearrangement joins TRBV28 to TRBJ2-3; the D gene is possibly TRBD1 (5 bases). CDR1 MDHEN and CDR2 SYDVKM come from the germline V gene. V lost 7 bases and J lost 3, with 17 bases in between. The CDR3 has 15 residues. The CDR3: CASIPAAGRTDTQYF. The CDR3 DNA reads as TGTGCCAGCATTCCGGCGGCAGGGCGGACAGATACGCAGTATTTT.

This chain connects TRBV30 to TRBJ1-1; D remains ambiguous. V lost 4 bases, J lost 1 base, and 10 bases lay in between. Looked up from germline, CDR1 is GTSNPN and CDR2 is SVGIG (reference sequence). This CDR3 is 13 amino acids long. CDR3 sequence: CAWKRERNTEAFF. In DNA, the CDR3 is TGTGCCTGGAAACGAGAAAGGAACACTGAAGCTTTCTTT.

J is TRBJ1-2 and V is TRBV6-2 or TRBV6-3, with D possibly being TRBD1 (6 bases). Looked up from germline, CDR1 is MNHEY and CDR2 is SVGEGT. The CDR3 is 14 amino acids. V was shortened by 0 bases and J by 4 bases, with 9 bases between the two germline ends. This CDR3 reads CASSYSAGAYGYTF. As DNA, the CDR3 is TGTGCCAGCAGTTACTCGGCAGGGGCCTATGGCTACACCTTC.

The chain joins TRBV5-6 to TRBJ2-5, with D possibly TRBD1 on 6 matching bases. Looked up from germline, CDR1 is SGHDT and CDR2 is YYEEEE. The CDR3 loop spans 13 amino acids. The ends were cut back, 4 bases at V and 4 bases at J, with 11 bases in the middle. The CDR3 sequence is CASSRTGRETQYF. The CDR3 coding sequence is TGTGCCAGCAGCCGAACAGGGAGAGAGACCCAGTACTTC. Combining the CDR3 with reference TRBV5-6 and TRBJ2-5 gives the whole variable domain DAGVTQSPTHLIKTRGQQVTLRCSPKSGHDTVSWYQQALGQGPQFIFQYYEEEERQRGNFPDRFSGHQFPNYSSELNVNALLLGDSALYLCASSRTGRETQYFGPGTRLLVL.

J is TRBJ1-1 and V is TRBV5-1; 7 nucleotides line up with TRBD1. This CDR3 is 13 amino acids long. Looked up from germline, CDR1 is SGHRS and CDR2 is YFSETQ. V shed 2 bases, J shed 9 bases, and the junction held 7 bases outside the gene matches. The CDR3 DNA reads as TGCGCCAGCAGCTTAGAACAGGGGTTAAAAGCTTTCTTT. Its translation: CASSLEQGLKAFF.